This TCR beta chain was sequenced during a study of cytomegalovirus exposure and HLA in healthy donors (dated by TCRdb to 2016 to 2017). Looking at the study overall: According to an earlier analysis of around 600 of the donors, about 180 million T cells yielded 100 million or so unique TCR beta sequences and approximately 280 Gb of sequence data. Approximately 300 gigabases of sequencing data and approximately 91 million unique TCR sequences made up an early release that covered approximately 650 HLA-typed donors. Among the roughly 380 genotyped donors, approximately 77% belonged to the genetic ancestry cluster associated with self-reported Caucasian donors. The study aimed to test whether signatures of past pathogen exposure could be identified by cataloging public T cell receptors. The T cell repertoires of 670 or so subjects were profiled by immunosequencing and related to cytomegalovirus serostatus. Along with the approximately 670-subject first cohort, a separate validation cohort of around 120 different subjects was used. To predict cytomegalovirus infection status, the study combined high-throughput TCR immunosequencing, statistical association of individual TCRs with disease status, and machine learning. A later analysis re-analyzed previously published TCR beta repertoires from several hundred donors and added high-resolution HLA genotyping to study TCR occurrence patterns. In the later analysis, no new phenotypic data were used to find candidate immune exposures; instead, reliance was placed on TCR beta sequences and their occurrence across donors. An earlier analysis of fewer than 700 of the donors applied high-throughput TCR beta sequencing to assess whether each TCR beta V gene segment acted as functional or pseudogenic. Alongside the repertoire data, information on donor age, sex, ethnicity and CMV serostatus was compiled. A later genetic analysis used genome-wide SNP genotypes for 398 of the 666 donors, treating that subset as a discovery cohort. All discovery cohort repertoires had been generated on a single sequencing platform. Both class I and class II loci were covered by HLA typing, at four-digit resolution. The number of typed donors differed by locus: about 620-640 for A, B, C, DRB1 and DQB1; 522 for DQA1; approximately 610 for DPA1; and about 450 for DPB1. A few DR-DQ haplotypes were treated as single units for association and clustering because of strong linkage in the cohort. Across approximately 400 genotyped donors of the cohort, an average of about 240,000 unique TCR beta nucleotide sequences per donor were sequenced, and roughly a sixth of those sequences were non-productive. Beyond this particular receptor, the publication reports: CMV serostatus was the only immune exposure information available for the cohort. Linkage disequilibrium might explain the correlated functional status among segregating V segments, but an unknown experimental factor could not be ruled out. Because the 87-base-pair reads could not distinguish some IMGT-functional V segments, including TRBV6-2 and TRBV6-3, those segments were excluded. The sequencing pipeline was judged likely to have produced a cluster of highly shared sequence variants as a technical artifact. A later analysis found that HLA-associated TCR beta chains were more clonally expanded and had lower generation probabilities than equally common non-associated chains. In a later analysis, over 15,000 TCR beta sequences were associated with specific HLA alleles at a false discovery rate of 0.05. The earlier analysis of some 540 of the donors excluded around 17 rarely observed V segments, including chromosome 9 orphons, because counts were too low. In the study, approximately 160 TCR beta chains were listed as associated with cytomegalovirus. Across donors, most TCR sequences were observed very rarely, whereas some public TCRs were present in many individuals. Presence/absence analyses assumed roughly uniform sequencing depth across donors, an assumption that may not hold. In a later analysis, the rate of TCR association differed among HLA loci, with DRB1 alleles having the most associated TCRs and HLA-C alleles having the fewest. Assigning TCR associations to individual alleles was difficult when HLA alleles, especially DR and DQ, strongly co-occurred. A later analysis reported that several top co-occurrence clusters appeared linked to parvovirus B19, influenza, CMV and Epstein-Barr virus. In a later analysis, most CMV-associated TCR beta chains were found to appear HLA-restricted, with HLA associations seemingly driven largely by CMV exposure. The authors suggested that the approach could potentially be extended to other disease states and immunological phenotypes. Because some donors lacked HLA typing at each locus, the association tests relied only on the typed subset. In vitro tests confirmed that a few of the cytomegalovirus-associated TCR beta chains recognize cytomegalovirus antigens. In a later genetic analysis, fewer N-insertions in productive TCRs were reported among donors in an Asian-associated ancestry cluster than the approximately 630-donor mean. Cytomegalovirus status was reported to be diagnosed by the classifier with high specificity and sensitivity in both the original and validation cohorts. The cohort was sequenced for TCR beta chains only, and without alpha or paired-chain data the features that could be detected were limited. A further reported finding was that TCR beta sequences accurately predicted the HLA-A and HLA-B alleles for most subjects in the first cohort. In a later genetic analysis, a missense DCLRE1C variant was associated with V-gene and J-gene trimming of TCR beta chains, and the association was replicated in an independent cohort. An earlier analysis of 587 of the donors showed that most TCR beta V segments appeared in productive rearrangements either about 87% or about 30% of the time, which broadly matched IMGT annotations.

The library was generated by the immunoSEQ multiplex PCR assay. The multiplex PCR relied on a mix of 60 forward primers for TCR Vbeta segments and 13 reverse primers for TCR Jbeta segments. Amplification of the CDR3 region of rearranged TCR beta genes was performed with a multiplex PCR assay on genomic DNA. On the Illumina HiSeq System, the amplified TCR beta libraries were sequenced as 87-base-pair reads. The original pipeline was this. In a later analysis, roughly 80 million unique TCR beta chains were counted across the approximately 670 repertoires, and around 11 million of these chains were shared by at least two donors. Raw reads were error-corrected and collapsed into unique sequences with a nearest-neighbor algorithm that merged closely related sequences to remove PCR and sequencing errors. V, D and J gene segments were assigned by aligning CDR3 sequences to IMGT reference sequences. For a sequence to be retained, a match of at least six nucleotides to both a V gene segment and a J gene segment was required. A rearrangement was called productive if the CDR3 had no stop codons and remained in frame with V and J, and every other rearrangement was called non-productive. Following IMGT convention, CDR3 was defined as the stretch from the second conserved V-encoded cysteine up to the conserved J-encoded phenylalanine. The earlier analysis of roughly 590 of the donors excluded sequences that lacked an unambiguous match to a single V gene segment. In an earlier analysis of a few hundred of the donors, V segments were called functional above 56.7% productive rearrangements and were called segregating when the between-donor standard deviation exceeded 5%. A statistical classification framework was built to diagnose cytomegalovirus status from the catalog of TCR beta chain sequences. In a later analysis, TCR nucleotide sequences were compared against IMGT/GENE-DB human TR gene sequences so that V and J genes could be assigned. In a later analysis, CDR3 sequences and most-parsimonious VDJ recombination scenarios were assigned using the TCRdist pipeline. In a later analysis, each TCR beta chain was defined by its CDR3 amino acid sequence together with its V-gene family, and reads lacking a unique V-gene family were excluded. As a way to deal with suspected cross-contamination and a sequencing artifact, a later analysis dropped 450 to 700 nucleotide sequences that were highly shared and had low generation probability. For each public chain, a later analysis derived a clonal expansion index from normalized ranks of inferred template counts within each repertoire. Generation probabilities in a later analysis came from a VDJ recombination model fitted to out-of-frame rearrangements, and those results were checked against IGoR. In a later analysis, hypergeometric tests were used to score TCR-TCR, TCR-HLA and TCR-CMV co-occurrence, with a repertoire-size bias correction applied to TCR pairs. To estimate false discovery rates, a later analysis permuted the HLA or CMV assignments 20 times. A later analysis grouped co-occurring TCRs with DBSCAN, adding TCRdist sequence similarity when clustering within HLA-allele-positive subsets. Co-occurrence clustering excluded repertoires with fewer than 30,000 or more than 120,000 public chains, plus five with anomalous nucleotide sharing. Sourced from immuneACCESS, this table was stored by TCRdb with only in-frame sequences that have V and J called. A share of the clones is absent; for the studies checked, an unresolved V gene accounts for under half, and the remainder has no known explanation. From that table come the V and J calls and clone size; the DNA was used to work out D and trimming. The sample includes under 200,000 clones, with around 72% observed a single time. The top ten hold 2.5% to 4% of the sample.

The cohort comprised around 700 healthy bone marrow donors. At the time of sampling, every cohort member was nominally healthy, though immune exposures that went unrecorded were likely present. The donor was CMV seropositive and was included in the group of about 290 seropositive cohort members. A peripheral blood sample was collected from each donor, and TCR beta sequencing was performed on peripheral blood mononuclear cells. Genomic DNA was extracted from the blood cell samples with the Qiagen DNeasy Blood Extraction Kit. The CDR3 spans 17 residues, from the cysteine through the phenylalanine. Just the 51-base CDR3 DNA is kept, in frame starting at base 1. V is cut back by 4 bases and J by 1 base, with 12 bases in the junction unmatched. The CDR1 and CDR2 encoded by the germline V gene are SGHRS and YFSETQ. This clone was observed a few times. Its antigen is still unknown. Base qualities are not at hand, and no much larger clone is one base apart.

The chain uses TRBV5-1 and TRBJ2-7; the central 9 bases match TRBD1. Sequencing input: PBMCs. The TCR sequence derives from a woman aged 45-60 years in good health and CMV-seropositive. The encoded CDR3 is CASSPAARGTGSYEQYF. The nucleotides read TGCGCCAGCAGCCCGGCGGCTCGTGGGACAGGGTCCTACGAGCAGTACTTC.